This T cell receptor (beta chain) was recorded in a study of T cells in Graves' hyperthyroidism and ophthalmopathy (dated by TCRdb to 2018 to 2020). About the study as a whole: Peripheral blood was collected at initial diagnosis, before any treatment. According to the paper, TCR Vbeta CDR3 sequencing was carried out on some 130 peripheral blood samples, which came from more than 40 ophthalmopathy, under 85 hyperthyroidism and some 17 progressor patients. Following sampling, methimazole starting at 30 mg daily was given to hyperthyroidism patients, and high-dose intravenous methylprednisolone was given to ophthalmopathy patients. Prospective prediction of ophthalmopathy was tested in an independent validation cohort consisting of fewer than 20 hyperthyroidism patients and 15 to 17 patients who later progressed to ophthalmopathy. To identify distinguishing TCR V-J signatures, a discovery cohort of around 100 patients was used, comprising 40 to 45 with Graves' ophthalmopathy and around 60 with stable Graves' hyperthyroidism. In addition, the study compared T-cell repertoires in thyroid tissue and in blood from roughly six Graves' hyperthyroidism patients. The approximately 100 discovery patients were divided at random into training and test sets in a 7:3 ratio. Broad study findings and their caveats: In cross-validation, a model built on a 13 V-J signature told ophthalmopathy apart from stable hyperthyroidism with 87.88% sensitivity and about 81% specificity, and in testing the same model reached 80%/75%. Most expanded thyroid clonotypes (frequency above 0.001) were also detected in blood, a finding suggesting that blood repertoires may reflect thyroid immune responses. No statistical method was used to set the sample size in advance, and investigators knew the group allocation. In validation, the model predicted progression to ophthalmopathy with approximately 69% sensitivity and 72% to 75% specificity, a median of about 6 months before onset.

Graves' hyperthyroidism was defined as stable when no progression to ophthalmopathy occurred over 18 months of follow-up. Hyperthyroidism patients were newly diagnosed, had a disease duration of under 2 months, and were aged 18 to 65 years. The study excluded patients with uncontrolled infections, other autoimmune diseases, pregnancy or lactation. Diagnoses were based on clinical symptoms, serum thyroxine and TRAb, thyroid ultrasound and orbital computed tomography. Ficoll-Paque density gradient centrifugation was used to isolate PBMCs from about 10 ml of fresh peripheral blood. Trizol reagent was used to extract total RNA, and RNA quality was then checked on an Agilent 2100 Bioanalyzer. The V and J ends are trimmed by 5 bases and 2 bases, leaving 13 bases between them. The germline V gene specifies SGHVS as CDR1 and FNYEAQ as CDR2. Including cysteine and phenylalanine, the CDR3 has 15 amino acids. The CDR3 DNA has 45 bases and is translated from base 1.

About this clonotype: Its antigen remains unidentified. Base qualities are not recorded, but no much larger clone differs from it by a single base.

The TCR beta CDR3 regions were amplified from the RNA transcripts. For the first round of RT-PCR on the TCR CDR3, the HTBI primer set was used together with the Qiagen OneStep RT-PCR kit. Libraries were constructed in a second round of multiplex PCR, after which size selection and purification were carried out. Sequencing of the libraries was done on an Illumina HiSeq2000 using paired-end 100 bp reads. The paper's data handling went like this. SOAPnuke was used to process the raw data, removing reads that contained adapters or uncalled bases, had a mean Phred below 15, or lacked an exact match to the constant primer or identifier. COPE v1.2.5 was used to merge high-quality paired reads, and clonotypes were defined as unique nucleotide sequences. MiTCR v1.1 was used to align clonotypes to the IMGT TRBV, TRBD and TRBJ reference segments. The analysis included only V-J combinations with a frequency above 0.0001, which together covered 98% to 99.2% of the repertoires. The TCS score was defined as the ratio of F50 (clonal expansion) to E x V (chaos), calculated using BLOSUM62-based TCRdist between CDR3 peptides within each V-J. Welch's t-statistics and random forest reduced approximately 520 V-J features to about 13, which were used in a naive Bayes classifier (R e1071). The similarity between thyroid and blood repertoires was quantified using the Morisita-Horn index. TCRdb reran the public reads through fastp at Q25 and MiXCR, keeping productive beta chains. Each entry is one CDR3 protein sequence, shown with its most common DNA and genes. It is TCRdb's table, rather than the study itself, that gives the V and J calls and clone size. This sample comprises nearly 750,000 distinct CDR3 sequences, over 35% of them detected only once. Around 31% of the sample is taken by the ten largest.

The TCR was taken from a woman aged 40-49 years with Graves' hyperthyroidism. Material: blood. This sequence uses TRBV7-6 and TRBJ1-5; the D gene is unclear. The DNA is as follows: TGTGCCAGCAGCCAGGCGGACGGAGGCAATCAGCCCCAGCATTTT. It translates to CASSQADGGNQPQHF.